A selection of T cell receptor beta chains follows, all from one sample in a study of shared clonotypes between healthy human individuals. TCRdb keeps only in-frame clones here, not all; method: immunoSEQ multiplex PCR. The profile shows about 460,000 clones, 75% to 80% of them singletons. Sequences were obtained from PBMCs. The receptors shown here come from a woman in her 40s in good health. Some clones in this sample may be carry-over from other donors' samples. The CDR3 runs from the conserved cysteine through the conserved F or W. A D gene is named only where the DNA matches it firmly. Size is omitted from some rows. Given values are once, few, many or a class for expanded clones.

TRBV6-5,NA,few,TRBJ1-1,TGTGCCAGTAGGACGAGACAGAGAAACACTGAAGCTTTCTTT,CASRTRQRNTEAFF
TRBV4-1,NA,many,TRBJ2-7,TGCGCCAGCAGCCAGCTAGACCCAATAGAGCAGTACTTC,CASSQLDPIEQYF
TRBV28,TRBD1,NA,TRBJ2-7,TGTGCCAGCACCGAAGGGACAGGGGACTACGAGCAGTACTTC,CASTEGTGDYEQYF
TRBV28,NA,NA,TRBJ2-4,TGTGCCAGCAGTTTATCCTACGGGCCAGCCAAAAACATTCAGTACTTC,CASSLSYGPAKNIQYF
TRBV4-2,TRBD2,NA,TRBJ2-1,TGTGCCAGCAGCCAAGGTGGGGGGAGGGTTTACAATGAGCAGTTCTTC,CASSQGGGRVYNEQFF
TRBV5-1,NA,NA,TRBJ1-1,TGCGCCAGCAGCTTGGTAGTTTTCGGGAACACTGAAGCTTTCTTT,CASSLVVFGNTEAFF
TRBV9,NA,NA,TRBJ1-2,TGTGCCAGCAGCGTAGCTACCGGGTATGGCTACACCTTC,CASSVATGYGYTF
TRBV11-2,TRBD2,NA,TRBJ2-7,TGTGCCAGCAGCACTAGCGGGGGCGAGCAGTACTTC,CASSTSGGEQYF
TRBV28,NA,many,TRBJ2-1,TGTGCCAGCACCCAACAGGCTAACCCTAATGAGCAGTTCTTC,CASTQQANPNEQFF
TRBV7-6,TRBD1,NA,TRBJ1-2,TGTGCCAGCAGCCCCCAGGGGGCGGACTATGGCTACACCTTC,CASSPQGADYGYTF
TRBV4-2,TRBD2,NA,TRBJ2-3,TGTGCCAGCAGCCAAGGGGCTAGCGGGGGATATACGCAGTATTTT,CASSQGASGGYTQYF
TRBV15,NA,NA,TRBJ2-5,TGTGCCACCAGCAGAGGGGCTGGGGGGGCGGGTGTTGAGACCCAGTACTTC,CATSRGAGGAGVETQYF
TRBV28,NA,NA,TRBJ2-7,TGTGCCAGCAGTTTAGTGGGGATTAGGTACGAGCAGTACTTC,CASSLVGIRYEQYF
TRBV5-4,TRBD1,few,TRBJ1-2,TGTGCCAGCAGGAACAGACAGGGCTATGGCTACACCTTC,CASRNRQGYGYTF
TRBV7-2,NA,NA,TRBJ2-7,TGTGCCAGCAGCTTAGGGGGGCAGGGTGGCCTCTACGAGCAGTACTTC,CASSLGGQGGLYEQYF
TRBV29-1,TRBD1,few,TRBJ1-3,TGCAGCGTTGGGACAGGGGTCGGAAACACCATATATTTT,CSVGTGVGNTIYF
TRBV5-1,TRBD1,NA,TRBJ2-2,TGCGCCAGCAGCTTCGGGGGACAGGGAAACACCGGGGAGCTGTTTTTT,CASSFGGQGNTGELFF
TRBV27,NA,NA,TRBJ2-1,TGTGCCAGCAGTCCTAGCCCTTTAGCAGGAAGCTCCTACAATGAGCAGTTCTTC,CASSPSPLAGSSYNEQFF
TRBV21-1,NA,NA,TRBJ2-1,TGTGCCAGCAGCATCTTTAGCGGGCCAAACCTGAATGAGCAGTTCTTC,CASSIFSGPNLNEQFF
TRBV7-3,NA,once,TRBJ1-1,TGTGCCAGCAGCGCCTCTCCGGGGACTGAAGCTTTCTTT,CASSASPGTEAFF
TRBV4-3,NA,NA,TRBJ2-1,TGCGCCAGCAGCCAAGATCCAGCCACCTCGGTCTACAATGAGCAGTTCTTC,CASSQDPATSVYNEQFF
TRBV11-3,NA,once,TRBJ2-1,TGTGCCAGCAGCTTGGGTGTGGCCTACAATGAGCAGTTCTTC,CASSLGVAYNEQFF
TRBV7-8,NA,many,TRBJ2-3,TGTGCCAGCAGCTGGTGGACGTCTGGGAGCCCCCGCACGCAGTATTTT,CASSWWTSGSPRTQYF
TRBV27,NA,NA,TRBJ1-5,TGTGCCAGCAGTCCTTTAGACAGGACTAGCAATCAGCCCCAGCATTTT,CASSPLDRTSNQPQHF
TRBV29-1,TRBD2,NA,TRBJ2-7,TGCAGCGCTACGGGACTAGCGGGAGTGAGCTCCTACGAGCAGTACTTC,CSATGLAGVSSYEQYF
TRBV7-6,TRBD2,NA,TRBJ2-1,TGTGCCACGGCGGGACTAGGTGCCTACAATGAGCAGTTCTTC,CATAGLGAYNEQFF
TRBV5-6,NA,NA,TRBJ1-4,TGTGCCAGCAGCTTACTGGGGGAATCGTCTAACGAAAAACTGTTTTTT,CASSLLGESSNEKLFF
TRBV5-1,NA,NA,TRBJ2-1,TGCGCCAGCAGCCAAGGGACGGTTTACGATGAGCAGTTCTTC,CASSQGTVYDEQFF
TRBV28,NA,many,TRBJ2-7,TGTGCCAGCAGTCCAATGAGTGGCCCCTACGAGCAGTACTTC,CASSPMSGPYEQYF